Presented here are 6 T cell receptor beta chains from one specimen sequenced in a study of shared clonotypes between healthy human individuals. Only CD45RO-negative cells positively selected for CCR7 counted as naive CD8 cells, so terminally differentiated effector memory CD45RA+ cells were excluded. Profiling relied on immunoSEQ multiplex PCR, and the TCRdb table lists in-frame clones only, not all of them. In the table there are roughly 2.1 million clones, 85% to 95% of which are singletons. Sequenced material: naive CD8+ T cells from PBMCs. These receptors originate from a man aged 18 to 30 in good health. Some clones in this sample may be carry-over from other donors' samples.

This clone was seen more than once but under ten times. This chain joins TRBV6-1 and TRBJ2-1; D gene uncertain. CDR1 is MNHNS and CDR2 is SASEGT in the germline V gene. CDR3 length: 15 residues. The V gene lost 3 bases and the J gene lost 8 bases, with 17 bases spanning the gap. CDR3 coding DNA: TGTGCCAGCAGTGATAGGGCGGACCCGCGGTATGAGCAGTTCTTC. Its translation: CASSDRADPRYEQFF.

This chain joins TRBV7-3 and TRBJ2-1; TRBD1 matches 10 bases. The CDR3 covers 15 residues. V shed 4 bases and J 4 bases; nucleotides not matched to a gene: 4. The germline V gene has CDR1 SGHTA and CDR2 FQGTGA. CDR3 sequence reads: CASSSRTGGYNEQFF. CDR3 nucleotide sequence: TGTGCCAGCAGCTCCCGGACAGGGGGATACAATGAGCAGTTCTTC.

The chain employs TRBV15 and TRBJ1-5, with D hard to call. Germline V CDR1 and CDR2: LNHNV, YYDKDF (reference sequence). The CDR3 sequence is 13 residues long. Trimming stripped 5 bases from V and 2 bases from J, with 7 bases between. In DNA, the CDR3 is TGTGCCACCAGCGCCTTCGGCAATCAGCCCCAGCATTTT. Translation gives CATSAFGNQPQHF. Full variable domain (remainder filled in from reference TRBV15 and TRBJ1-5): DAMVIQNPRYQVTQFGKPVTLSCSQTLNHNVMYWYQQKSSQAPKLLFHYYDKDFNNEADTPDNFQSRRPNTSFCFLDIRSPGLGDTAMYLCATSAFGNQPQHFGDGTRLSIL.

The chain is built from TRBV13 and TRBJ1-3; 12 bases map to TRBD1. The CDR3 has 18 residues. Per the germline V gene, CDR1 is PRHDT and CDR2 is FYEKMQ (reference sequence). V was pared by 5 bases and J by 1 base, with 9 bases of the junction left unmatched. The CDR3 DNA is TGTGCCAGCAGCGAAACCGGGACAGGGGGCTTATCTGGAAACACCATATATTTT. Translating gives CASSETGTGGLSGNTIYF.

This clone was recorded once. This chain links TRBV6-1 with TRBJ2-3, with 7 bases aligning to TRBD2. This CDR3 region has 17 residues. Germline values: CDR1 MNHNS, CDR2 SASEGT. V lost 4 bases and J lost 2; bases outside the gene matches: 12. The CDR3, as DNA: TGTGCCAGCAGTGGGGCTAGCGGATCCCTCAACACAGATACGCAGTATTTT. Its protein is CASSGASGSLNTDTQYF.

This clone was recorded only once. The V gene is TRBV7-9, the J gene TRBJ1-5; 10 positions agree with TRBD1. The CDR3 extends over 15 amino acids. Germline CDR1 and CDR2: SEHNR and FQNEAQ (reference sequence). With V trimmed by 5 bases and J by 7 bases, 8 bases remained unmatched. CDR3 in amino acids: CASSVGQGEGQPQHF. The CDR3 coding sequence is TGTGCCAGCAGCGTCGGACAGGGGGAGGGGCAGCCCCAGCATTTT.